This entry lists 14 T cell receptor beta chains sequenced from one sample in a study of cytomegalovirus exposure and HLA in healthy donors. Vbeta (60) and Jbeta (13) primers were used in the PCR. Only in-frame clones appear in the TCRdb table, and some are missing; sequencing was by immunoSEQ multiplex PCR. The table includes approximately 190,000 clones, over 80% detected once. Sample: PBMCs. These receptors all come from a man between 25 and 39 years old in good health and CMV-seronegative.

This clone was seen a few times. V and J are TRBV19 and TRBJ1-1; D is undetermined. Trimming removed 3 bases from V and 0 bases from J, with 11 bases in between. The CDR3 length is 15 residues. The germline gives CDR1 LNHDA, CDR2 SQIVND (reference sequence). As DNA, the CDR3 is TGTGCCAGTAGTATGACTGGCAGTATGAACACTGAAGCTTTCTTT. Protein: CASSMTGSMNTEAFF.

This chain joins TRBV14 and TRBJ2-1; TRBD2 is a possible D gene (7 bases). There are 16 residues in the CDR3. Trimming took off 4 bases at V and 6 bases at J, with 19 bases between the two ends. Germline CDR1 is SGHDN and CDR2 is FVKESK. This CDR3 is CASSPLGGGKGNEQFF. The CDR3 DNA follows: TGTGCCAGCAGCCCTCTGGGAGGGGGGAAGGGCAATGAGCAGTTCTTC.

CDR3 region: CATGLAGGIGELFF. The DNA for the CDR3 is TGTGCCACCGGACTAGCGGGAGGGATCGGGGAGCTGTTTTTT. The V and J genes are TRBV10-3 and TRBJ2-2; 15 nucleotides match TRBD2. Per the germline V gene, CDR1 is ENHRY and CDR2 is SYGVKD. Germline trimming cut 10 bases from V and 7 bases from J; bases unmatched to any gene: 4. This CDR3 spans 14 amino acids.

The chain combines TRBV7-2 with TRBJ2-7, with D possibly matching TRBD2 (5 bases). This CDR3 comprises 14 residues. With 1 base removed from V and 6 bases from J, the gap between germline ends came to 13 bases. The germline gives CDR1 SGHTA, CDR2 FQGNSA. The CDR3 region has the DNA TGTGCCAGCAGCTTAGACTCCGGGGTGGGCGAGCAGTACTTC. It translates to CASSLDSGVGEQYF.

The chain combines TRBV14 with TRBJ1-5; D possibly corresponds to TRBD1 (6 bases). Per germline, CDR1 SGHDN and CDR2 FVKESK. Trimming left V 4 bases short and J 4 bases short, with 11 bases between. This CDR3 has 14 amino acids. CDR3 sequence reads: CASSRTARNQPQHF. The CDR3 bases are TGTGCCAGCAGCCGGACAGCGAGGAATCAGCCCCAGCATTTT.

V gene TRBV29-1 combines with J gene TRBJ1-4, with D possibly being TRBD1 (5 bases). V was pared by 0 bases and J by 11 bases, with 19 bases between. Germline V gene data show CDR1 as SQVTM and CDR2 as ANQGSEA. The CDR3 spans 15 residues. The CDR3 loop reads CSVEDNGHGIEKLFF. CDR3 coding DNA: TGCAGCGTTGAAGACAACGGACATGGAATAGAGAAACTGTTTTTT.

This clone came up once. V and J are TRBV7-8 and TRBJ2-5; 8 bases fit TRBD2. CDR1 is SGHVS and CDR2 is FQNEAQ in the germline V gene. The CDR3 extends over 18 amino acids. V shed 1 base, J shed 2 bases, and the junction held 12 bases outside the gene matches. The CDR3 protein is CASSLVSEERGPQETQYF. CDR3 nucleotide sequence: TGTGCCAGCAGCTTAGTCTCTGAGGAGCGGGGGCCACAAGAGACCCAGTACTTC.

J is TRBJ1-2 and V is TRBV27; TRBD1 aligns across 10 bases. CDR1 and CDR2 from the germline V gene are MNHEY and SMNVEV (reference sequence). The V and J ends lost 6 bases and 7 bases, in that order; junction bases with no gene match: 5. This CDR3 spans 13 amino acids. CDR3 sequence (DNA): TGTGCCAGCAGACGGACAGGGGGTTCTGGCTACACCTTC. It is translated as CASRRTGGSGYTF.

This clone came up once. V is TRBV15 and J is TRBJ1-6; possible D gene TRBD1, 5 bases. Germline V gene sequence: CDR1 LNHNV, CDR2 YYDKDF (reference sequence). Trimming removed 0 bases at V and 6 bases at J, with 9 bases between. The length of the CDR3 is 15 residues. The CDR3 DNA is TGTGCCACCAGCAGAGATAGGGGAATTAATTCACCCCTCCACTTT. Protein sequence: CATSRDRGINSPLHF.

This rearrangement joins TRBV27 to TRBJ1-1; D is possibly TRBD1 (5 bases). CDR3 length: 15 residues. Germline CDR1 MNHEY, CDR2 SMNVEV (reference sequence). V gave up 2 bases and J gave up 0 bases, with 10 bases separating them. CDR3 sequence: CASSLGAGLNTEAFF. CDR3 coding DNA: TGTGCCAGCAGTTTAGGGGCAGGGTTGAACACTGAAGCTTTCTTT.

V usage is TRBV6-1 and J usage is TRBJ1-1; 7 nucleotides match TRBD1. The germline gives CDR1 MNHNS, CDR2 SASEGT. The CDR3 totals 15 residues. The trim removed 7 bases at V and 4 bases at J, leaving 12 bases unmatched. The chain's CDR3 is CASIHGNRGGTEAFF. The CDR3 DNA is TGTGCCAGCATCCACGGGAACAGGGGAGGCACTGAAGCTTTCTTT.

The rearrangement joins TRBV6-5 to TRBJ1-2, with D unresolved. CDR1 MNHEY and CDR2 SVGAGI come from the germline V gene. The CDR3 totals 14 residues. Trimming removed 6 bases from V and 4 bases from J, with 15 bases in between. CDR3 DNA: TGTGCCAGCAGCTTACTTGGGGAGGGCTATGGCTACACCTTC. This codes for CASSLLGEGYGYTF.

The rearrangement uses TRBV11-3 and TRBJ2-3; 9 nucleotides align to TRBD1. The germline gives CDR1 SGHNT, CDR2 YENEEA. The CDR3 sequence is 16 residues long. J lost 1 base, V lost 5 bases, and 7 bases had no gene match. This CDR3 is CASSDYRGPGTDTQYF. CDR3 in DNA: TGTGCCAGCAGCGACTACAGGGGGCCGGGCACAGATACGCAGTATTTT. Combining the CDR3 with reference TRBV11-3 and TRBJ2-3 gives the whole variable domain EAGVVQSPRYKIIEKKQPVAFWCNPISGHNTLYWYLQNLGQGPELLIRYENEEAVDDSQLPKDRFSAERLKGVDSTLKIQPAELGDSAVYLCASSDYRGPGTDTQYFGPGTRLTVL.

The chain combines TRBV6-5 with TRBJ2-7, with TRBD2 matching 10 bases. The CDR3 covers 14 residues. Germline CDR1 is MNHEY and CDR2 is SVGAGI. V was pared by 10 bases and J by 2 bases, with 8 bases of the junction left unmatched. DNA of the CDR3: TGTGCCACCTCTAGCGGGAGTATTACCTACGAGCAGTACTTC. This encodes CATSSGSITYEQYF.